The rows below give T cell receptor beta chains drawn from one sample of a study of cytomegalovirus exposure and HLA in healthy donors. Here immunoSEQ multiplex PCR was the method, and the copy in TCRdb shows in-frame clones only, minus some. The sample contains about 78,000 clones, under 70% of which appear only once. Sequenced input: PBMCs. The receptors were gathered from a man younger than 45 in good health and CMV-seropositive. CDR3s include the opening cysteine and the closing phenylalanine or tryptophan. Each record gives: clone size, J gene, D gene, V gene, CDR3 protein, CDR3 DNA. The D gene is left open where the match is weak. The size entry is marked missing in some rows and otherwise reads once, few, many or a size class.

clone size: .
J gene: TRBJ1-4
D gene: .
V gene: TRBV7-8
CDR3 protein: CASSLGEGTNEKLFF
CDR3 DNA: TGTGCCAGCAGCCTCGGGGAGGGGACTAATGAAAAACTGTTTTTT

clone size: .
J gene: TRBJ1-2
D gene: .
V gene: TRBV7-8
CDR3 protein: CASSLEDSPILGYTF
CDR3 DNA: TGTGCCAGCAGCTTAGAAGACAGCCCTATTCTGGGCTACACCTTC

clone size: .
J gene: TRBJ2-7
D gene: TRBD1
V gene: TRBV9
CDR3 protein: CASSVSPGQGRYEQYF
CDR3 DNA: TGTGCCAGCAGCGTCAGCCCGGGACAGGGAAGGTACGAGCAGTACTTC

clone size: few
J gene: TRBJ1-3
D gene: .
V gene: TRBV6-6
CDR3 protein: CASSYDRPSGNTIYF
CDR3 DNA: TGTGCCAGCAGTTACGACAGGCCCTCTGGAAACACCATATATTTT

clone size: .
J gene: TRBJ2-1
D gene: .
V gene: TRBV5-1
CDR3 protein: CASSFQTSMDNEQFF
CDR3 DNA: TGCGCCAGCAGCTTTCAGACATCCATGGACAATGAGCAGTTCTTC

clone size: .
J gene: TRBJ2-1
D gene: TRBD2
V gene: TRBV7-8
CDR3 protein: CASSFSSGRHNEQFF
CDR3 DNA: TGTGCCAGCAGCTTCTCTAGCGGGAGGCACAATGAGCAGTTCTTC

clone size: .
J gene: TRBJ1-5
D gene: .
V gene: TRBV7-6
CDR3 protein: CASSEPGTYQPQHF
CDR3 DNA: TGTGCCAGCAGCGAACCGGGGACTTATCAGCCCCAGCATTTT

clone size: few
J gene: TRBJ1-1
D gene: .
V gene: TRBV28
CDR3 protein: CASSFGAPEAFF
CDR3 DNA: TGTGCCAGCAGTTTTGGGGCCCCTGAAGCTTTCTTT

clone size: .
J gene: TRBJ2-3
D gene: .
V gene: TRBV7-2
CDR3 protein: CASSLDPHIADTQYF
CDR3 DNA: TGTGCCAGCAGCTTAGATCCACATATTGCAGATACGCAGTATTTT

clone size: few
J gene: TRBJ1-1
D gene: .
V gene: TRBV4-3
CDR3 protein: CASSQGQMNTEAFF
CDR3 DNA: TGCGCCAGCAGCCAAGGACAAATGAACACTGAAGCTTTCTTT

clone size: .
J gene: TRBJ2-3
D gene: TRBD2
V gene: TRBV10-3
CDR3 protein: CAIQRDRISTDTQYF
CDR3 DNA: TGTGCCATCCAGCGGGACCGAATTAGCACAGATACGCAGTATTTT

clone size: .
J gene: TRBJ1-2
D gene: TRBD1
V gene: TRBV5-4
CDR3 protein: CASSLGQGQGYGYTF
CDR3 DNA: TGTGCCAGCAGCCTGGGACAGGGGCAGGGCTATGGCTACACCTTC

clone size: .
J gene: TRBJ2-3
D gene: TRBD2
V gene: TRBV28
CDR3 protein: CASSPPGGGATDTQYF
CDR3 DNA: TGTGCCAGCAGCCCCCCAGGCGGGGGGGCAACAGATACGCAGTATTTT

clone size: .
J gene: TRBJ1-5
D gene: .
V gene: TRBV6-5
CDR3 protein: CASSYSGSGLHF
CDR3 DNA: TGTGCCAGCAGTTACTCGGGCAGCGGGTTACATTTT